The 24 T cell receptor beta chains reported below all come from one sample, sequenced in a study of identical twins. TCRdb recomputed calls from the 5' RACE reads with MiXCR, one row per CDR3 protein. The sample lists about 470,000 distinct CDR3 sequences; about 24% were seen once. These same data were also listed under a study on T cells expressing NK-cell markers.

Material: CD4+ T cells sorted from blood. The receptors here all came from a young woman in good health.

The chain couples TRBV20-1 to TRBJ1-1; tentatively, D is TRBD1 (5 bases). Per the germline V gene, CDR1 is DFQATT and CDR2 is SNEGSKA (reference sequence). Trimming removed 4 bases at V and 1 base at J, with 13 bases between. The length of the CDR3 is 14 residues. The CDR3 reads CSANPPGRNTEAFF. The CDR3 DNA follows: TGCAGTGCTAATCCGCCGGGGCGGAACACTGAAGCTTTCTTT.

This rearrangement joins TRBV7-9 to TRBJ2-3; 7 nucleotides match TRBD1. The length of the CDR3 is 15 residues. CDR1 and CDR2 from the germline V gene are SEHNR and FQNEAQ (reference sequence). The trim removed 5 bases at V and 2 bases at J, leaving 7 bases unmatched. CDR3 loop: CASSLGTDSTDTQYF. In DNA form, the CDR3 reads TGTGCCAGCAGCCTCGGGACAGACTCCACAGATACGCAGTATTTT.

The V call is TRBV9, the J call TRBJ2-3; 15 nucleotides line up with TRBD2. The CDR3 spans 17 residues. Germline CDR1 and CDR2: SGDLS and YYNGEE. J gave up 2 bases and V 3 bases, and 4 bases lay outside the gene matches. Here the CDR3 DNA reads TGTGCCAGCAGCGAGGGACTAGCGGGAGGTTCCACAGATACGCAGTATTTT. This sequence encodes CASSEGLAGGSTDTQYF.

The chain recombines TRBV20-1 with TRBJ2-7; D is unclear. V was shortened by 5 bases and J by 5 bases, with 13 bases between the two germline ends. Germline V lookup: CDR1 DFQATT, CDR2 SNEGSKA (reference sequence). This CDR3 contains 12 residues. CDR3 region: CSAGSEFDEQYF. CDR3 DNA sequence: TGCAGTGCTGGGTCGGAGTTCGACGAGCAGTACTTC.

The gene calls are TRBV6-1 and TRBJ1-3; 9 nucleotides match TRBD1. The V gene end was trimmed by 10 bases and the J gene end by 1 base; junction bases not matched to a gene: 8. This CDR3 comprises 15 residues. CDR1 is MNHNS, CDR2 SASEGT, per germline. CDR3 residues: CATKPDRGSGNTIYF. In DNA, the CDR3 is TGTGCCACCAAGCCGGACAGGGGTTCTGGAAACACCATATATTTT.

This clonotype was picked up a small number of times. The chain combines TRBV12-3 or TRBV12-4 with TRBJ2-7; D gene ambiguous. The CDR3 length is 14 residues. V gave up 3 bases and J gave up 6 bases, with 15 bases separating them. The CDR3, as DNA: TGTGCCAGCAGTTTTGACGCAGGCTGGGGCGAGCAGTACTTC. As protein: CASSFDAGWGEQYF.

The chain carries TRBV6-7 and TRBJ1-2; unclear D gene. TRBV6-7 is labeled an ORF, and its function is uncertain. This CDR3 comprises 10 residues. Between the trimmed V and J ends, which lost 6 bases and 6 bases, there was a span of 5 bases. The CDR3 coding sequence is TGTGCCAGCAGACAAAATGGCTACACCTTC. Its protein product is CASRQNGYTF.

This rearrangement joins TRBV25-1 to TRBJ2-1; D is ambiguous. Germline lookup yields CDR1 MGHDK and CDR2 SYGVNS. The CDR3 loop spans 15 amino acids. The V end lost 5 bases, the J end lost 4 bases, and 15 bases lay between the germline ends. The CDR3 spells CASSRDTGPYNEQFF. The CDR3, as DNA: TGTGCCAGCAGTAGAGACACCGGCCCTTACAATGAGCAGTTCTTC. Supplemented by reference TRBV25-1 and TRBJ2-1, the full variable domain reads EADIYQTPRYLVIGTGKKITLECSQTMGHDKMYWYQQDPGMELHLIHYSYGVNSTEKGDLSSESTVSRIRTEHFPLTLESARPSHTSQYLCASSRDTGPYNEQFFGPGTRLTVL.

J is TRBJ1-1 and V is TRBV12-3 or TRBV12-4, with D perhaps matching TRBD1 (5 bases). This CDR3 has 15 amino acids. V was trimmed by 6 bases and J by 5 bases, leaving 19 bases between them. CDR3 nucleotide sequence: TGTGCCAGCAGCATTTCAGGGAAAGGAGGAACTGAAGCTTTCTTT. Its protein is CASSISGKGGTEAFF.

V usage is TRBV9 and J usage is TRBJ2-1; no reliable D call. CDR3 length equals 12 residues. Per germline, CDR1 SGDLS and CDR2 YYNGEE. V shed 4 bases and J shed 6 bases, with 8 bases lying between them. This chain's CDR3 is CASSPYFNEQFF. The CDR3 bases are TGTGCCAGCAGCCCTTACTTCAATGAGCAGTTCTTC.

This clonotype was seen only a few times. The chain couples TRBV5-1 to TRBJ2-5; 12 nucleotides align to TRBD2. The germline V gene encodes CDR1 SGHRS and CDR2 YFSETQ. The CDR3 is made up of 17 amino acids. V gave up 4 bases and J gave up 1 base; unmatched junction bases: 8. CDR3 loop: CASSVSSSGGAQETQYF. The CDR3 DNA follows: TGCGCCAGCAGCGTCTCCTCTAGCGGGGGGGCCCAAGAGACCCAGTACTTC.

The CDR3 here is CASSEAGQGGYF. The CDR3 bases are TGTGCCAGCAGTGAAGCTGGGCAGGGTGGGTATTTT. This chain links TRBV2 with TRBJ2-3, with a weak D call TRBD1 (5 bases). V lost 0 bases and J lost 14, with 12 bases in between. CDR3 length equals 12 residues. CDR1 and CDR2 from the germline V gene are SNHLY and FYNNEI.

The genes are TRBV29-1 and TRBJ2-5, with TRBD2 as a possible D gene (5 bases). The CDR3 runs 15 residues. Germline CDR1 is SQVTM and CDR2 is ANQGSEA. The V end lost 1 base, the J end lost 3 bases, and 15 bases lay between the germline ends. This CDR3 is CSVEGLRGLKETQYF. In nucleotides, the CDR3 is TGCAGCGTTGAAGGCCTTAGAGGGCTGAAAGAGACCCAGTACTTC.

This chain joins TRBV5-1 and TRBJ1-1, with D maybe TRBD1 (5 bases). Germline V gives CDR1 SGHRS, CDR2 YFSETQ. Trimming pared 0 bases from V and 8 bases from J, leaving 8 bases between. This CDR3 is built from 12 residues. The CDR3 loop reads CASSLEAGEAFF. In nucleotides, the CDR3 is TGCGCCAGCAGCTTGGAGGCAGGGGAAGCTTTCTTT.

The V and J genes are TRBV6-2 or TRBV6-3 and TRBJ1-1, with a weak D call TRBD1 (5 bases). CDR3 length: 11 amino acids. The germline V gene encodes CDR1 MNHEY and CDR2 SVGEGT. The germline V and J ends were trimmed by 5 bases and 11 bases, with 12 bases remaining between them. The CDR3 here is CASSRDFGAFF. The CDR3 DNA reads TGTGCCAGCAGTCGGGACTTCGGGGCTTTCTTT.

This rearrangement joins TRBV6-5 to TRBJ2-2, with TRBD1 identical over 7 bases. J lost 2 bases, V lost 2 bases, and 5 bases had no gene match. The CDR3 is 16 residues long. Germline V CDR1 and CDR2: MNHEY, SVGAGI. The CDR3 loop is CASSYPTGFNTGELFF. Here the CDR3 DNA reads TGTGCCAGCAGTTACCCGACAGGGTTTAACACCGGGGAGCTGTTTTTT.

This clonotype was seen repeatedly, ten times or more. The rearrangement links TRBV12-3 or TRBV12-4 to TRBJ2-3, with D perhaps TRBD1 or TRBD2 (5 bases each). The V end was cut by 7 bases, the J end by 2 bases, with 22 bases between. The CDR3 totals 17 residues. CDR3 DNA sequence: TGTGCCAGCACCTTAGGCCTCGGGGCCAAGTCCACAGATACGCAGTATTTT. It translates to CASTLGLGAKSTDTQYF.

The V and J genes are TRBV18 and TRBJ1-1, with D unclear. This CDR3 has 14 residues. Germline CDR1 reads KGHSH; CDR2 reads LQKENI. Trimming removed 2 bases from V and 2 bases from J, with 9 bases in between. This chain's CDR3 is CASSPSQLNTEAFF. The CDR3 coding sequence is TGTGCCAGCTCACCATCACAACTAAACACTGAAGCTTTCTTT.

About this clonotype itself: One end of the junction fails to match germline, which may point to a read error. The chain links TRBV6-2 or TRBV6-3 to TRBJ1-5; 9 positions agree with TRBD1. The CDR3 consists of 12 residues. Germline-derived CDR1 and CDR2 are MNHEY and SVGEGT. The CDR3 spells CASSHTGTGRLF. For the CDR3, the DNA is TGTGCCAGCAGTCACACCGGGACAGGGCGTCTTTTT.

This clonotype was seen more than once but under ten times. Here the CDR3 DNA reads TGTGCCAGCAGCTTAGTACGGGACATCCGAAACACCATATATTTT. This gives the protein CASSLVRDIRNTIYF. The gene calls are TRBV7-9 and TRBJ1-3, with TRBD1 as a possible D gene (6 bases). The CDR3 runs to 15 residues. CDR1 is SEHNR and CDR2 is FQNEAQ in the germline V gene (reference sequence). V was pared by 1 base and J by 5 bases, with 12 bases between.

The chain carries TRBV4-3 and TRBJ2-1, with 8 nucleotides matching TRBD2. Per the germline V gene, CDR1 is LGHNA and CDR2 is YSLEER. Losses at the gene ends were 4 bases for V and 11 bases for J; bases not matched to a gene: 4. The CDR3 extends over 12 amino acids. CDR3 loop: CASSPGREKQFF. In DNA form, the CDR3 reads TGCGCCAGCAGCCCCGGGAGGGAGAAGCAGTTCTTC.

In its sample, this clonotype was seen a few times. The chain has TRBV15 and TRBJ1-1; D is unresolved. The CDR3 is 15 amino acids. Germline V CDR1 and CDR2: LNHNV, YYDKDF (reference sequence). V was pared by 1 base and J by 0 bases, with 9 bases between. CDR3 nucleotide sequence: TGTGCCACCAGCAGAGTTAGGCAGATGAACACTGAAGCTTTCTTT. Translating it yields CATSRVRQMNTEAFF.

The chain's CDR3 is CASSPGVLSETQYF. Here the CDR3 DNA reads TGTGCCAGCAGCCCAGGAGTCCTGTCGGAGACCCAGTACTTC. The chain employs TRBV7-2 and TRBJ2-5; D unclear. CDR1 and CDR2 from the germline V gene are SGHTA and FQGNSA. V was shortened by 5 bases and J by 5 bases, with 15 bases between the two germline ends. The CDR3 consists of 14 residues.

This clonotype turned up a few times. This rearrangement joins TRBV20-1 to TRBJ2-3, with a possible D match to TRBD1 (7 bases). The ends were cut back, 3 bases at V and 1 base at J, with 11 bases in the middle. Germline CDR1 is DFQATT and CDR2 is SNEGSKA (reference sequence). This CDR3 has 14 amino acids. The CDR3 nucleotides are TGCAGTGCTAGGAGCAGGGGGGGCACAGATACGCAGTATTTT. The encoded protein is CSARSRGGTDTQYF.